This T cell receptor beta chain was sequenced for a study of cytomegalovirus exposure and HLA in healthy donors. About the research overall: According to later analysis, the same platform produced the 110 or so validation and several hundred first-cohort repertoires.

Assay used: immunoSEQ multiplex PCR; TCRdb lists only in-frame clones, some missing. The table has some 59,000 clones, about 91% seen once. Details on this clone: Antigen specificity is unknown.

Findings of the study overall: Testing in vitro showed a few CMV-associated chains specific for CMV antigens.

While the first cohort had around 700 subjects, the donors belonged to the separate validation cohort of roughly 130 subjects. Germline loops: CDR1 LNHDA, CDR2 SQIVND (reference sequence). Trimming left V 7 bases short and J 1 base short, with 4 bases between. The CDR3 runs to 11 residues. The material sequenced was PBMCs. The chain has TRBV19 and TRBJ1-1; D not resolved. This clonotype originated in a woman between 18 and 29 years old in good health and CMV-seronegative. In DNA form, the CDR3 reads TGTGCCAGTATTAGGAACACTGAAGCTTTCTTT. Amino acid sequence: CASIRNTEAFF.